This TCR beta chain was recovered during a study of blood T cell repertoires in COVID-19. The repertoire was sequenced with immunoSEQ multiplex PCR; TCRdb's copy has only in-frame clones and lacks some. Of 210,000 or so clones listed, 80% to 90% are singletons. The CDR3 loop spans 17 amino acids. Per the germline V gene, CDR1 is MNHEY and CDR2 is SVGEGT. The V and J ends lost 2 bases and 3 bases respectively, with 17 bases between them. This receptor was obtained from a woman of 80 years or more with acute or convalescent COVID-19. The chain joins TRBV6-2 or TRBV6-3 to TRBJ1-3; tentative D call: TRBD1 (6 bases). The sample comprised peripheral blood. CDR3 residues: CASSYGRGPFGGNTIYF. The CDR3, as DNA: TGTGCCAGCAGTTACGGCAGGGGACCGTTCGGTGGAAACACCATATATTTT.